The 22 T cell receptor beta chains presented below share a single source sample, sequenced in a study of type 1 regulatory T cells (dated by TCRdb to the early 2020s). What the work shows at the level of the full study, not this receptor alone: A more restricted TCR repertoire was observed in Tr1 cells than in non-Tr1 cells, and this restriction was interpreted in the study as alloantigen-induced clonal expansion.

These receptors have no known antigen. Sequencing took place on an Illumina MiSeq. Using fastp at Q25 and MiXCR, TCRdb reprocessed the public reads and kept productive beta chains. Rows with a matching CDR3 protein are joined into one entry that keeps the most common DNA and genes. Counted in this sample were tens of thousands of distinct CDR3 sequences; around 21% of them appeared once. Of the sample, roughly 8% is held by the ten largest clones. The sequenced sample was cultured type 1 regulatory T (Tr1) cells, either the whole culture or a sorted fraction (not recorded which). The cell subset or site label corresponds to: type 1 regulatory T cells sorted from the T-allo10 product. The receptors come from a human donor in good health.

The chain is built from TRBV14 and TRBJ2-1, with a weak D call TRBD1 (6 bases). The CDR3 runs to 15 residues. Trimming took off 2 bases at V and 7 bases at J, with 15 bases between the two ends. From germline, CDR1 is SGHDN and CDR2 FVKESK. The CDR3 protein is CASSQNRGLVNEQFF. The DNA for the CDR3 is TGTGCCAGCAGCCAAAATAGGGGGTTAGTGAATGAGCAGTTCTTC.

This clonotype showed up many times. CDR3 protein: CASSLGGVEQFF. CDR3 nucleotide sequence: TGTGCCAGCAGTTTGGGCGGCGTGGAGCAGTTCTTC. The genes are TRBV12-3 or TRBV12-4 and TRBJ2-1; no reliable D call. The V end was cut by 3 bases, the J end by 10 bases, with 10 bases between. The CDR3 runs 12 residues.

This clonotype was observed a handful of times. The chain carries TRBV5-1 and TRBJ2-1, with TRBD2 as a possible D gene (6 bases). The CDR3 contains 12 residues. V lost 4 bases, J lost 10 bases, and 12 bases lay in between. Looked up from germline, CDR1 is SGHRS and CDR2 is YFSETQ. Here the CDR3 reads CASSRGSGEQFF. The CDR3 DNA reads TGCGCCAGCAGCCGGGGGTCGGGAGAGCAGTTCTTC.

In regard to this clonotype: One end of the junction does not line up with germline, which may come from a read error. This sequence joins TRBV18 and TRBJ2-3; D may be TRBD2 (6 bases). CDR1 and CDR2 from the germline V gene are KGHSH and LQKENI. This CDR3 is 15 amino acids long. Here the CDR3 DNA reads TGTGCCAGCTCACCACTCGGGGGAAGCACAGATACGCGGTATTTT. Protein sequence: CASSPLGGSTDTRYF.

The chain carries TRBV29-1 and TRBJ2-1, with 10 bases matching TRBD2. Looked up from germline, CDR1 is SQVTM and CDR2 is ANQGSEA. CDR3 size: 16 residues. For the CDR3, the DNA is TGCACGGGTCTCGGGGCTCCGACTAGCGGGTACAATGAGCAGTTCTTC. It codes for CTGLGAPTSGYNEQFF.

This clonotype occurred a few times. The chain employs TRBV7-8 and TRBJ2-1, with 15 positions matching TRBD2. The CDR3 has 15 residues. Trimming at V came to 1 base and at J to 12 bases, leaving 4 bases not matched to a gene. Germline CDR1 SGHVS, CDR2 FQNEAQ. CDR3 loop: CASSLVGLAGGPQFF. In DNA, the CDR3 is TGTGCCAGCAGCTTAGTAGGACTAGCGGGAGGGCCGCAGTTCTTC.

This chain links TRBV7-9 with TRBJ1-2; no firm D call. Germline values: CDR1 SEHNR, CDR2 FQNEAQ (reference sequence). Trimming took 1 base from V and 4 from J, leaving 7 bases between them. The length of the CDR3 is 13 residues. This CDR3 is CASSLGGSYGYTF. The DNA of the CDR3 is TGTGCCAGCAGCTTAGGGGGTTCCTATGGCTACACCTTC.

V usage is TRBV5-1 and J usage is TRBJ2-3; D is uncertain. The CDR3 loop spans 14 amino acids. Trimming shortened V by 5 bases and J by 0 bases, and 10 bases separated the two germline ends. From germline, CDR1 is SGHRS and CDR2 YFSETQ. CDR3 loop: CASRTVASTDTQYF. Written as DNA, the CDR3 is TGCGCCAGCAGGACGGTAGCAAGCACAGATACGCAGTATTTT. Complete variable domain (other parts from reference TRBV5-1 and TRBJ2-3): KAGVTQTPRYLIKTRGQQVTLSCSPISGHRSVSWYQQTPGQGLQFLFEYFSETQRNKGNFPGRFSGRQFSNSRSEMNVSTLELGDSALYLCASRTVASTDTQYFGPGTRLTVL.

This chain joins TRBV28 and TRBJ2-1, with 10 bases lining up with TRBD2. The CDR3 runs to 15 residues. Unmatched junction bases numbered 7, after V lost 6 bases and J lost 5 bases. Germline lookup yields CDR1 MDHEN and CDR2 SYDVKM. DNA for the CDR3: TGTGCCAGCAGCCGACCCGGGACTAGCGACAATGAGCAGTTCTTC. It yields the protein CASSRPGTSDNEQFF.

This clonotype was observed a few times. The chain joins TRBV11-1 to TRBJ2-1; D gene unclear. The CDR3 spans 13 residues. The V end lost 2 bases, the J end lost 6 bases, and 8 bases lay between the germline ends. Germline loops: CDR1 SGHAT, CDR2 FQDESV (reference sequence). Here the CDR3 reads CASSLIHGNEQFF. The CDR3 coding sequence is TGTGCCAGCAGCTTAATTCATGGCAATGAGCAGTTCTTC.

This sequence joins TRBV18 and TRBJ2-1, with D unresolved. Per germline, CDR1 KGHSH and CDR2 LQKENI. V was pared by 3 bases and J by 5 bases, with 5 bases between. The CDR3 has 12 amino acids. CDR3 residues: CASSPSDNEQFF. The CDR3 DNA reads TGTGCCAGCTCACCGAGTGACAATGAGCAGTTCTTC. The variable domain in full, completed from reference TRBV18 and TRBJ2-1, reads NAGVMQNPRHLVRRRGQEARLRCSPMKGHSHVYWYRQLPEEGLKFMVYLQKENIIDESGMPKERFSAEFPKEGPSILRIQQVVRGDSAAYFCASSPSDNEQFFGPGTRLTVL.

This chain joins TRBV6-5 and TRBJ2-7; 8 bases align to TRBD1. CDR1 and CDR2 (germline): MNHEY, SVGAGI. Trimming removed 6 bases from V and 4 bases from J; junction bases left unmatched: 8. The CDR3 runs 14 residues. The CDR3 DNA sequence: TGTGCCAGCAGCCCGGACAGGGTGGCTTACGAGCAGTACTTC. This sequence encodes CASSPDRVAYEQYF.

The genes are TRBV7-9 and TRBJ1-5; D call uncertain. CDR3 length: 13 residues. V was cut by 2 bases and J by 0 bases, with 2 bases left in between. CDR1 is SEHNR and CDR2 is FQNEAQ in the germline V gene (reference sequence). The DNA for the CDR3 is TGTGCCAGCAGCTTAATTAGCAATCAGCCCCAGCATTTT. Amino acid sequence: CASSLISNQPQHF.

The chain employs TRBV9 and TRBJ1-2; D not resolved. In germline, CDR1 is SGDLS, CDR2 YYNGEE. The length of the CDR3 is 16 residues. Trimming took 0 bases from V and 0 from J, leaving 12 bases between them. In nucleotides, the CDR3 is TGTGCCAGCAGCGTAGATCTGCAGCCAACTAACTATGGCTACACCTTC. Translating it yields CASSVDLQPTNYGYTF.

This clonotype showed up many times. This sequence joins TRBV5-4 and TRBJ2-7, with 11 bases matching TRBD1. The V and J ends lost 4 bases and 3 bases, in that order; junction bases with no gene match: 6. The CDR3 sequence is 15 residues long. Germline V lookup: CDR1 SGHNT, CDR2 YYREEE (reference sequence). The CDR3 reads CASSGQGASHYEQYF. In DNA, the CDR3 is TGTGCCAGCAGCGGACAGGGGGCATCGCACTACGAGCAGTACTTC.

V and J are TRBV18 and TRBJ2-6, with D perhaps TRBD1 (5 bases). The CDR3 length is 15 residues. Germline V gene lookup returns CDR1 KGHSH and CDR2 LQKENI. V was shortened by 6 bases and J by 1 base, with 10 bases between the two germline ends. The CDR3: CASSRSGSGANVLTF. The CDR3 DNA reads TGTGCCAGCTCCCGGTCAGGGTCTGGGGCCAACGTCCTGACTTTC.

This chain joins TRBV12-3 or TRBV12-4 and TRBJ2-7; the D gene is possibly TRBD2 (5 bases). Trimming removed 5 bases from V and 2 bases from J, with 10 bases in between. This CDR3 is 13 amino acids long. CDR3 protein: CASSPRATYEQYF. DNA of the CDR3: TGTGCCAGCAGTCCGCGGGCGACCTACGAGCAGTACTTC.

The CDR3 DNA reads TGTGCCAGCAGCTTGCAACAGGGGGCCTTTAGGACTGAAGCTTTCTTT. It codes for CASSLQQGAFRTEAFF. The chain has TRBV5-6 and TRBJ1-1, with 9 bases lining up with TRBD1. Unmatched junction bases numbered 9, after V lost 1 base and J lost 5 bases. The germline gives CDR1 SGHDT, CDR2 YYEEEE. CDR3 size: 16 residues.

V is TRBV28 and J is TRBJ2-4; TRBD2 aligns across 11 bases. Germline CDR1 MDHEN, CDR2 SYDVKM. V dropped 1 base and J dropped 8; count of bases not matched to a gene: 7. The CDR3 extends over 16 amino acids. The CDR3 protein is CASSLSGTSGWDIQYF. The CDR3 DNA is TGTGCCAGCAGTTTATCAGGGACTAGCGGCTGGGACATTCAGTACTTC. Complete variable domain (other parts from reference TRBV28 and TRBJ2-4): DVKVTQSSRYLVKRTGEKVFLECVQDMDHENMFWYRQDPGLGLRLIYFSYDVKMKEKGDIPEGYSVSREKKERFSLILESASTNQTSMYLCASSLSGTSGWDIQYFGAGTRLSVL.

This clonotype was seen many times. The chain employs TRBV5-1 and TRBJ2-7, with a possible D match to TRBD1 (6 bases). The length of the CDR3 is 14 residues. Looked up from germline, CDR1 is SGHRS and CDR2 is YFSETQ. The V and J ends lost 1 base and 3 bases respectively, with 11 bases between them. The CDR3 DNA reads TGCGCCAGCAGCTTGAGACAGGACCTCTACGAGCAGTACTTC. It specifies CASSLRQDLYEQYF.

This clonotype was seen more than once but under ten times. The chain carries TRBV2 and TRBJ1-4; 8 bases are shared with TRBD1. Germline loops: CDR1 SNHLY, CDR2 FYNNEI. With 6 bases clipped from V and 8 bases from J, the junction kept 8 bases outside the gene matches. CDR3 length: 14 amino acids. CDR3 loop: CASSTMTGEEKLFF. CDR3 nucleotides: TGTGCCAGCAGCACTATGACAGGGGAGGAAAAACTGTTTTTT.

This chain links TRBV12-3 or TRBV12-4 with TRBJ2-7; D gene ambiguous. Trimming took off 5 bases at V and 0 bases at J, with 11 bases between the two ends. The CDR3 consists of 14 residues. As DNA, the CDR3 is TGTGCCAGCAGTCCAAGCCCACCCTCCTACGAGCAGTACTTC. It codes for CASSPSPPSYEQYF.